This T cell receptor beta chain is from a study of siplizumab effects on memory and regulatory T cells. TCRdb keeps only in-frame clones here, not all; method: immunoSEQ multiplex PCR. The sample lists nearly 85,000 clones, approximately 95% occurring once. This CDR3 spans 14 amino acids. Germline V gives CDR1 LNHNV, CDR2 YYDKDF (reference sequence). V lost 5 bases and J lost 4, with 14 bases in between. Concerning this clone: Its antigen remains unknown.

Points from the study as a whole: Sequences below about 10^-5 frequency were poorly captured, and few alloreactive clones mapped to unstimulated subsets.

The origin of this receptor is a human donor in good health. The sequenced material came from CD8+ T cells sorted from blood. This chain connects TRBV15 to TRBJ1-2; D ambiguous. The CDR3 DNA reads as TGTGCCACCAGCGGTTCGTGGACGCCCTATGGCTACACCTTC. Amino acids: CATSGSWTPYGYTF.